This TCR beta chain was captured by sequencing in a study of Graves' ophthalmopathy and Graves' hyperthyroidism. Findings and limits, study-wide: A model built from 13 signatures distinguished ophthalmopathy from stable hyperthyroidism with roughly 90% sensitivity and about 80% specificity.

J lost 7 bases, V lost 2 bases, and 6 bases had no gene match. Germline V lookup: CDR1 SGDLS, CDR2 YYNGEE. The CDR3 is 15 residues long. Transcripts of RNA were the source for amplifying TCR beta CDR3 regions. RT-PCR in the first round used HTBI primers; a second-round multiplex PCR followed. TCRdb analysed the multiplex PCR reads with MiXCR anew, one entry per CDR3 protein. The sample has around 660,000 distinct CDR3 sequences; roughly 39% are singletons. This clonotype was observed many times. Its antigen is still unknown. Ophthalmopathy-affected donors exhibited moderate-to-severe activity, CAS ≥3, NOSPECS ≥4, and duration under 3 months.

This clonotype was obtained from an adult man with Graves' ophthalmopathy. Source material: peripheral blood. The chain links TRBV9 to TRBJ2-2; 9 bases align to TRBD2. CDR3 protein: CASSVGLARGGELFF. CDR3 nucleotide sequence: TGTGCCAGCAGCGTTGGACTAGCGAGAGGCGGGGAGCTGTTTTTT.